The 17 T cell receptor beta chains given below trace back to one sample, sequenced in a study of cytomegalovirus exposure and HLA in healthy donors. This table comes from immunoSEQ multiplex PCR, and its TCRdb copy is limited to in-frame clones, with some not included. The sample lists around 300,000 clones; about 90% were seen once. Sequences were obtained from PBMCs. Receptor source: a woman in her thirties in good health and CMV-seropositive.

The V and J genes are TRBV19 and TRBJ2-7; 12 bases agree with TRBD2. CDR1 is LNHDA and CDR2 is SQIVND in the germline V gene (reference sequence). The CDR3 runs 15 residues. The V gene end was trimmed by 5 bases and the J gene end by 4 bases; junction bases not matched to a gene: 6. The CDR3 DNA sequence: TGTGCCAGTAGTCCCCTAGCGGGGGGGTTTTACGAGCAGTACTTC. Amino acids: CASSPLAGGFYEQYF.

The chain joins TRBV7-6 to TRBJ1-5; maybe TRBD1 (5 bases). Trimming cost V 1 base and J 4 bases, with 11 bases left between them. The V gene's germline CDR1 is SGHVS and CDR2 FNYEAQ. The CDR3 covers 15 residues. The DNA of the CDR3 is TGTGCCAGCAGCTTAGAGAAGGGACCTAATCAGCCCCAGCATTTT. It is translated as CASSLEKGPNQPQHF.

DNA of the CDR3: TGTGCCAGCTCACCACTCGGGACTAGCGGGGGCGCCTCGGAGACCCAGTACTTC. This codes for CASSPLGTSGGASETQYF. This sequence joins TRBV18 and TRBJ2-5; TRBD2 matches 14 bases. CDR1 and CDR2 from the germline V gene are KGHSH and LQKENI. This CDR3 spans 18 amino acids. Unmatched junction bases numbered 9, after V lost 1 base and J lost 5 bases. Full variable domain (missing parts from reference TRBV18 and TRBJ2-5): NAGVMQNPRHLVRRRGQEARLRCSPMKGHSHVYWYRQLPEEGLKFMVYLQKENIIDESGMPKERFSAEFPKEGPSILRIQQVVRGDSAAYFCASSPLGTSGGASETQYFGPGTRLLVL.

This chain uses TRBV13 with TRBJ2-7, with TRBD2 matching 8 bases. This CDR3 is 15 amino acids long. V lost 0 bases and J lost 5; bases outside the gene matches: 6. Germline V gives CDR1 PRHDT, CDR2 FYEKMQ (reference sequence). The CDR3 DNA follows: TGTGCCAGCAGCTTAGGCCTAACGGGGGGGCACGAGCAGTACTTC. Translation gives CASSLGLTGGHEQYF.

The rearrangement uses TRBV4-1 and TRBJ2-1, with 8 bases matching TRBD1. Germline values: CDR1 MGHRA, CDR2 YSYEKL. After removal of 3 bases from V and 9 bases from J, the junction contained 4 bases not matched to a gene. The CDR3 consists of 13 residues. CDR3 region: CASSHPDRGEQFF. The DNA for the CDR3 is TGCGCCAGCAGCCACCCTGACAGGGGTGAGCAGTTCTTC.

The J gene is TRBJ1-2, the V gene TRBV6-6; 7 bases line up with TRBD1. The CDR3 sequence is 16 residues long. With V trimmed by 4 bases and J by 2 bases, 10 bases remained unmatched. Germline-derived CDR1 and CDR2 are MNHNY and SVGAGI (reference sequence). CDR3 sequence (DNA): TGTGCCAGCAGTTGGGACAGTTCCCTTATAAACTATGGCTACACCTTC. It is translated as CASSWDSSLINYGYTF.

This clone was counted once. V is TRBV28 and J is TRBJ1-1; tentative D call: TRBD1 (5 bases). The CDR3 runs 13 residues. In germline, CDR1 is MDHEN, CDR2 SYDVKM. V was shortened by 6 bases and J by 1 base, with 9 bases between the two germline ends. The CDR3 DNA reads TGTGCCAGCAGATCTCAGGGGAACACTGAAGCTTTCTTT. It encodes CASRSQGNTEAFF.

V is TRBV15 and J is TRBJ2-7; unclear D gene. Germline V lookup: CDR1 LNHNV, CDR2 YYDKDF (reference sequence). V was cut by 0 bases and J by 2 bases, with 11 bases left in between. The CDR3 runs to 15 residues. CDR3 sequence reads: CATSRDSSRPYEQYF. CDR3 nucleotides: TGTGCCACCAGCAGAGATTCTTCTAGACCCTACGAGCAGTACTTC. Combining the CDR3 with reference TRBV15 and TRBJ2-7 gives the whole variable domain DAMVIQNPRYQVTQFGKPVTLSCSQTLNHNVMYWYQQKSSQAPKLLFHYYDKDFNNEADTPDNFQSRRPNTSFCFLDIRSPGLGDTAMYLCATSRDSSRPYEQYFGPGTRLTVT.

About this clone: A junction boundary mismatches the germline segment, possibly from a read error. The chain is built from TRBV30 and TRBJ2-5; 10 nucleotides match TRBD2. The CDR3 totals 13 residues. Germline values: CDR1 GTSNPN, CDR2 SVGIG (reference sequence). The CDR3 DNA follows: TGTGCCTGGAGTGTAGGAACTAGCGGGAACCCCCACTTC. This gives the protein CAWSVGTSGNPHF.

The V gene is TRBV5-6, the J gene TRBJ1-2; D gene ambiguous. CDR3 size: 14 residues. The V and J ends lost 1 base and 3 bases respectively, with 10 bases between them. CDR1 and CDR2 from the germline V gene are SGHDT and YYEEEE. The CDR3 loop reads CASSLLSRDYGYTF. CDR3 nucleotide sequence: TGTGCCAGCAGCTTGCTTAGCAGAGACTATGGCTACACCTTC.

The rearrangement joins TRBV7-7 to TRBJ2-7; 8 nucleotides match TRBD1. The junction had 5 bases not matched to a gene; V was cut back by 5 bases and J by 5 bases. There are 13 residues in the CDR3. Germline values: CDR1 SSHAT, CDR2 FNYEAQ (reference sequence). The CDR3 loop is CASSRQGNNEQYF. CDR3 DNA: TGTGCCAGCAGCCGACAGGGGAACAACGAGCAGTACTTC.

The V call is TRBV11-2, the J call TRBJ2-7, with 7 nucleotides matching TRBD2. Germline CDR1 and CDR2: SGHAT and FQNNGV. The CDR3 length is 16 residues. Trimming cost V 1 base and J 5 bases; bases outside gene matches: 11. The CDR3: CASSLGSHREDHEQYF. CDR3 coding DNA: TGTGCCAGCAGCTTAGGGTCTCATCGGGAGGACCACGAGCAGTACTTC.

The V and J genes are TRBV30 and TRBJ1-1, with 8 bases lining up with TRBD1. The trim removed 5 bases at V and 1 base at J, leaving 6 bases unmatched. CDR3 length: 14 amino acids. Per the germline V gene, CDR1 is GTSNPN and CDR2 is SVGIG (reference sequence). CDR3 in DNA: TGTGCCTGGCGTAGGACAGGGACGAACACTGAAGCTTTCTTT. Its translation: CAWRRTGTNTEAFF. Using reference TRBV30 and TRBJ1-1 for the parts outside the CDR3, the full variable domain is SQTIHQWPATLVQPVGSPLSLECTVEGTSNPNLYWYRQAAGRGLQLLFYSVGIGQISSEVPQNLSASRPQDRQFILSSKKLLLSDSGFYLCAWRRTGTNTEAFFGQGTRLTVV.

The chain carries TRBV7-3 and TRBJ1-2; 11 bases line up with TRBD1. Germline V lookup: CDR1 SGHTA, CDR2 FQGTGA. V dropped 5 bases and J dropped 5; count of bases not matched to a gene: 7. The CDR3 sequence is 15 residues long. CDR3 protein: CASSPGQGARYGYTF. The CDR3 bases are TGTGCCAGCAGCCCCGGACAGGGGGCTCGGTATGGCTACACCTTC.

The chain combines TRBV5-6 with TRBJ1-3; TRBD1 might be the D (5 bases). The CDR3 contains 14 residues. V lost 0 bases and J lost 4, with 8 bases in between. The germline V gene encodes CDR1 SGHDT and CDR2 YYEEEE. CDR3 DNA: TGTGCCAGCAGCTTGGGGCAGGGAGGAAACACCATATATTTT. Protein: CASSLGQGGNTIYF.

The CDR3 reads CSVGRGTNEKLFF. In DNA form, the CDR3 reads TGCAGCGTTGGGCGCGGTACTAATGAAAAACTGTTTTTT. The chain has TRBV29-1 and TRBJ1-4; the D is unclear. V lost 4 bases to trimming and J lost 2 bases, with 8 bases between them. This CDR3 contains 13 residues. Germline V gives CDR1 SQVTM, CDR2 ANQGSEA.

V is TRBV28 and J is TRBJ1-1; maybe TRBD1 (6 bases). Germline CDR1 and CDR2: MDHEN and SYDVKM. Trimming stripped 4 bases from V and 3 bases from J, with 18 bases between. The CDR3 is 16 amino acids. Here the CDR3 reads CASSWGTGWEDTEAFF. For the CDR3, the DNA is TGTGCCAGCAGTTGGGGTACAGGGTGGGAGGACACTGAAGCTTTCTTT.